One and the same sample provided the 23 T cell receptor beta chains below, sequenced in a study of T cells after yellow fever vaccination. TCRdb reprocessed the 5' RACE reads via MiXCR and lists one record per CDR3 protein. In the table there are approximately 58,000 distinct CDR3 sequences, about 5.6% of which are singletons. The material sequenced was PBMCs, either bulk or a sorted T-cell subset (CD4+, CD8+, memory, or dextramer-sorted; not recorded which), taken on the day of the yellow fever booster vaccination. Receptors originate from a man between 18 and 29 years old who received the YFV17D yellow fever vaccine.

Only a few counts were recorded for this clonotype. The gene calls are TRBV7-3 and TRBJ2-2; no reliable D call. V was cut by 7 bases and J by 6 bases, with 9 bases left in between. This CDR3 has 12 amino acids. Per germline, CDR1 SGHTA and CDR2 FQGTGA. CDR3 nucleotide sequence: TGTGCCAGCACCATCCGGGCCGGGGAGCTGTTTTTT. Translating it yields CASTIRAGELFF.

The chain employs TRBV9 and TRBJ1-1, with D perhaps TRBD1 (6 bases). V was pared by 4 bases and J by 4 bases, with 14 bases between. This CDR3 is built from 14 residues. CDR1 and CDR2 (germline): SGDLS, YYNGEE. The CDR3 DNA follows: TGTGCCAGCAGCTCAAGGACAGACGGCACTGAAGCTTTCTTT. It specifies CASSSRTDGTEAFF.

The rearrangement uses TRBV9 and TRBJ2-5, with 7 bases lining up with TRBD1. Germline CDR1 SGDLS, CDR2 YYNGEE. This CDR3 region has 16 residues. V dropped 4 bases and J dropped 3; count of bases not matched to a gene: 12. The CDR3 nucleotides are TGTGCCAGCAGCTCCCCCCCGGGACAGAGGGAAGAGACCCAGTACTTC. It codes for CASSSPPGQREETQYF.

This clonotype has ten or more counts. The chain links TRBV7-9 to TRBJ2-2; D might be TRBD1 (6 bases). V lost 5 bases, J lost 1 base, and 11 bases lay in between. The germline gives CDR1 SEHNR, CDR2 FQNEAQ (reference sequence). CDR3 length equals 15 residues. The CDR3 DNA reads as TGTGCCAGCAGCGTCGGACAGATGAACACCGGGGAGCTGTTTTTT. It translates to CASSVGQMNTGELFF.

The gene calls are TRBV11-2 and TRBJ1-2; 9 bases map to TRBD1. The germline CDR1 and CDR2 sequences are SGHAT and FQNNGV. The CDR3 loop spans 16 amino acids. J gave up 7 bases and V 5 bases, and 14 bases lay outside the gene matches. The CDR3 loop reads CASSPTPGDRVSGYTF. The CDR3 DNA reads as TGTGCCAGCAGCCCGACCCCTGGGGACAGGGTGTCTGGCTACACCTTC.

This clonotype was observed a few times. V is TRBV30 and J is TRBJ1-1, with D possibly TRBD1 on 5 matching bases. The ends were cut back, 4 bases at V and 7 bases at J, with 13 bases in the middle. The germline V gene encodes CDR1 GTSNPN and CDR2 SVGIG (reference sequence). There are 12 residues in the CDR3. CDR3 region: CAWIRRANEAFF. DNA of the CDR3: TGTGCCTGGATCCGCAGGGCCAATGAAGCTTTCTTT.

The chain recombines TRBV28 with TRBJ2-1; D unclear. V lost 1 base and J 10 bases, leaving 14 bases between the germline ends. Germline values: CDR1 MDHEN, CDR2 SYDVKM. This CDR3 contains 14 residues. CDR3 coding DNA: TGTGCCAGCAGTTTATCGACCTCGATGTGGGAGCAGTTCTTC. This translates into CASSLSTSMWEQFF.

This clonotype was observed a handful of times. The CDR3: CASSFRPRTGVGNQPQHF. The CDR3 bases are TGTGCCAGCAGCTTCCGCCCCCGGACAGGGGTTGGTAATCAGCCCCAGCATTTT. This chain links TRBV5-6 with TRBJ1-5; 9 bases fit TRBD1. The CDR3 loop spans 18 amino acids. V shed 2 bases and J 4 bases; nucleotides not matched to a gene: 13. Per the germline V gene, CDR1 is SGHDT and CDR2 is YYEEEE.

The rearrangement joins TRBV6-6 to TRBJ1-6, with TRBD1 matching 9 bases. The CDR3 covers 18 residues. Germline-derived CDR1 and CDR2 are MNHNY and SVGAGI (reference sequence). Trimming took 5 bases from V and 7 from J; bases not matched to a gene: 15. CDR3 residues: CASSNTGGAWVYNSPLHF. The CDR3 coding sequence is TGTGCCAGCAGTAACACAGGGGGCGCTTGGGTTTACAATTCACCCCTCCACTTT.

The CDR3 is CASSRRTGSKYEQYF. The DNA for the CDR3 is TGTGCCAGCAGTCGGCGGACAGGGAGCAAGTACGAGCAGTACTTC. The chain is built from TRBV6-2 or TRBV6-3 and TRBJ2-7; 8 bases map to TRBD1. Per germline, CDR1 MNHEY and CDR2 SVGEGT. V lost 5 bases, J lost 4 bases, and 10 bases stayed unmatched. CDR3 length equals 15 residues.

This clonotype appeared many times. The rearrangement uses TRBV5-6 and TRBJ1-1; D is uncertain. This CDR3 has 14 amino acids. Germline assignment: CDR1 SGHDT and CDR2 YYEEEE. The V end was cut by 4 bases, the J end by 5 bases, with 15 bases between. CDR3 DNA sequence: TGTGCCAGCAGCCCGACTGCCTTGTCGACTGAAGCTTTCTTT. The encoded protein is CASSPTALSTEAFF.

This chain connects TRBV6-5 to TRBJ2-3; possibly TRBD1 for D (5 bases). This CDR3 has 14 amino acids. With 0 bases removed from V and 4 bases from J, the gap between germline ends came to 8 bases. The germline V gene has CDR1 MNHEY and CDR2 SVGAGI. The CDR3 protein is CASSYSKGSDTQYF. CDR3 sequence (DNA): TGTGCCAGCAGTTACTCGAAGGGGTCAGATACGCAGTATTTT.

About this clonotype itself: A much larger clone differs from this one at a single base, so this may be a read error. The chain is built from TRBV5-5 and TRBJ2-4; either TRBD1 or TRBD2 may supply D (6 bases each). Germline values: CDR1 SGHKS, CDR2 YYEKEE (reference sequence). The CDR3 covers 15 residues. V was clipped by 5 bases and J by 6 bases, with 18 bases between them. The CDR3 reads CASSNVGGDTNIQYF. The CDR3 region has the DNA TGTGCCAGCAGTAATGTGGGGGGCGATACAAACATTCAGTACTTC. The full variable domain, completed using reference TRBV5-5 and TRBJ2-4, is DAGVTQSPTHLIKTRGQQVTLRCSPISGHKSVSWYQQVLGQGPQFIFQYYEKEERGRGNFPDRFSARQFPNYSSELNVNALLLGDSALYLCASSNVGGDTNIQYFGAGTRLSVL.

J is TRBJ2-1 and V is TRBV24-1; 12 bases align to TRBD2. Germline CDR1 KGHDR, CDR2 SFDVKD. J was trimmed by 0 bases and V by 5 bases; bases with no gene match: 13. The CDR3 runs to 20 residues. Here the CDR3 reads CATSAAGTSGLRSSYNEQFF. CDR3 bases: TGTGCCACCAGTGCCGCCGGGACTAGCGGGTTACGAAGCTCCTACAATGAGCAGTTCTTC.

This clonotype was seen more than once but under ten times. The gene calls are TRBV27 and TRBJ1-1; D ambiguous. The germline V gene has CDR1 MNHEY and CDR2 SMNVEV (reference sequence). This CDR3 region has 12 residues. V lost 6 bases and J 7 bases, leaving 12 bases between the germline ends. The CDR3 DNA follows: TGTGCCAGCAGCTCCTCCCCCTTTGAAGCTTTCTTT. Its translation is CASSSSPFEAFF.

This clonotype was seen many times. The V call is TRBV4-1, the J call TRBJ1-5; unclear D gene. Trimming removed 1 base at V and 6 bases at J, with 10 bases between. This CDR3 has 14 residues. CDR1 is MGHRA, CDR2 YSYEKL, per germline. CDR3 bases: TGCGCCAGCAGCCAAGGGTCGGGTGTTCAGCCCCAGCATTTT. This encodes CASSQGSGVQPQHF.

This chain connects TRBV18 to TRBJ1-5; D call uncertain. Looked up from germline, CDR1 is KGHSH and CDR2 is LQKENI. The length of the CDR3 is 13 residues. The V end was cut by 2 bases, the J end by 4 bases, with 6 bases between. The CDR3 loop is CASSPGENQPQHF. The CDR3 DNA sequence: TGTGCCAGCTCACCAGGTGAAAATCAGCCCCAGCATTTT.

This clonotype was counted at least ten times. The rearrangement joins TRBV7-2 to TRBJ2-3; D gene ambiguous. This CDR3 is 16 amino acids long. Trimming removed 2 bases at V and 0 bases at J, with 12 bases between. Germline V CDR1 and CDR2: SGHTA, FQGNSA. CDR3 protein: CASSLFGAASTDTQYF. The DNA for the CDR3 is TGTGCCAGCAGCTTATTTGGAGCCGCTAGCACAGATACGCAGTATTTT. The full variable domain, with the rest looked up from reference TRBV7-2 and TRBJ2-3, is GAGVSQSPSNKVTEKGKDVELRCDPISGHTALYWYRQSLGQGLEFLIYFQGNSAPDKSGLPSDRFSAERTGGSVSTLTIQRTQQEDSAVYLCASSLFGAASTDTQYFGPGTRLTVL.

Ten or more counts support this clonotype. The gene calls are TRBV19 and TRBJ2-1, with a weak D call TRBD1 (6 bases). The CDR3 is made up of 16 amino acids. Trimming removed 6 bases from V and 5 bases from J, with 20 bases in between. Germline values: CDR1 LNHDA, CDR2 SQIVND (reference sequence). CDR3 amino acids: CASRDTGHRKDNEQFF. CDR3 nucleotide sequence: TGTGCCAGTAGGGATACGGGACACCGAAAAGACAATGAGCAGTTCTTC.

This clonotype was found a few times. This chain connects TRBV7-9 to TRBJ2-2; 10 nucleotides match TRBD2. Germline values: CDR1 SEHNR, CDR2 FQNEAQ (reference sequence). J was trimmed by 7 bases and V by 11 bases; bases with no gene match: 10. The CDR3 runs to 14 residues. CDR3 nucleotides: TGTGCCGGCAAGCGGGGGGGCCTGAACGGGGAGCTGTTTTTT. It specifies CAGKRGGLNGELFF.

This clonotype was counted many times. The CDR3 region is CASSLVGLNTDTQYF. The CDR3 DNA sequence: TGCGCCAGCAGCTTAGTTGGGCTGAACACAGATACGCAGTATTTT. The chain recombines TRBV5-1 with TRBJ2-3; D is unresolved. V lost 2 bases, J lost 2 bases, and 12 bases lay in between. The CDR3 has 15 residues. Germline lookup yields CDR1 SGHRS and CDR2 YFSETQ.

This clonotype was counted ten times or more. The chain carries TRBV4-1 and TRBJ1-1; D gene unclear. Trimming took 1 base from V and 8 from J, leaving 14 bases between them. The CDR3 is made up of 14 amino acids. CDR1 is MGHRA, CDR2 YSYEKL, per germline. CDR3 DNA sequence: TGCGCCAGCAGCCAAGTACAAATGAACTTGGAAGCTTTCTTT. Amino acid sequence: CASSQVQMNLEAFF.

This clonotype was picked up many times. The chain couples TRBV28 to TRBJ2-1; no definite D call. V lost 5 bases, J lost 7 bases, and 6 bases lay in between. The CDR3 length is 11 residues. The germline CDR1 and CDR2 sequences are MDHEN and SYDVKM. Here the CDR3 reads CASSEQNEQFF. The CDR3 region has the DNA TGTGCCAGCAGTGAACAGAATGAGCAGTTCTTC.